This T cell receptor (beta chain) was observed in a study of graft-versus-host responses after intestinal transplantation. Study-level information: Once they had received anti-thymocyte globulin induction, all recipients took tacrolimus and steroids for around 3 years. Study findings and constraints: GvH clonotypes were identified within recipient marrow, with a subset emerging first in ileum or blood.

Profiling relied on immunoSEQ multiplex PCR, and the TCRdb table lists in-frame clones only, not all of them. The sample shows around 16,000 clones, over 75% of them seen only once. Germline loops: CDR1 SGHNT, CDR2 YENEEA. Trimming cost V 4 bases and J 5 bases; bases outside gene matches: 10. CDR3 length: 15 residues. Points on this clone: The antigen remains unidentified.

This sample comprised PBMCs, obtained around 110 days after intestinal transplant. The source is a human patient who received an intestinal transplant, so some T cells may come from the graft donor. The rearrangement links TRBV11-3 to TRBJ2-7; 8 nucleotides line up with TRBD1. The CDR3 DNA is TGTGCCAGCAGCTCCAGTGACAGGGGTGACCACGAGCAGTACTTC. This encodes CASSSSDRGDHEQYF.